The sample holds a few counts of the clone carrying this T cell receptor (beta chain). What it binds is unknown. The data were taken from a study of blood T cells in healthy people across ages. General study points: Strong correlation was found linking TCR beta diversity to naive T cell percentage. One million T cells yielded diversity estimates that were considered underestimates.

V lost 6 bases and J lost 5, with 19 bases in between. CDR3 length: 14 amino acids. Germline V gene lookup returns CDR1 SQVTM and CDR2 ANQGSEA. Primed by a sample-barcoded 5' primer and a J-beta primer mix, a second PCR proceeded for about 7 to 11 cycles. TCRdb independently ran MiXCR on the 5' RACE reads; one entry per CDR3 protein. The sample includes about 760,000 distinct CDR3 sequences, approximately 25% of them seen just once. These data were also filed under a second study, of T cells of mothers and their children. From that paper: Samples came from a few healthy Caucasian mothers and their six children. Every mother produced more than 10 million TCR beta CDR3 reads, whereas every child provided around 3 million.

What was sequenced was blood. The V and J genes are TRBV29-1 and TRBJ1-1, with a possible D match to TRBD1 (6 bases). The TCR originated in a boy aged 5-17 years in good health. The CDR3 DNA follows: TGCAGCGTGGGCTCAGGGGAGGTAGCGACTGAAGCTTTCTTT. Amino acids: CSVGSGEVATEAFF.